The 2 T cell receptor beta chains presented below share a single source sample, sequenced in a study of HIV-infected patients and healthy controls. Follow-up blood was drawn about 14 weeks, roughly three months, after antiretroviral therapy began. All unsorted peripheral T cells were captured because whole blood was used without fractionation. cDNA was made from approximately 0.55 ug RNA using alpha and beta constant primers. Alpha and beta chain libraries were made separately by chain-specific third strand synthesis with multiplexing indices. TCRdb redid the calling of the 5' RACE reads with MiXCR, one entry per CDR3 protein. This sample has about 9,000 distinct CDR3 sequences; over 7.5% occur once, and the top ten carry around 10%. This specimen consisted of blood, obtained during antiretroviral therapy. These receptor sequences come from an adult with HIV infection.

This clonotype was observed at least ten times. The chain joins TRBV29-1 to TRBJ2-4, with D possibly called TRBD1 or TRBD2 (5 bases each). The V gene's germline CDR1 is SQVTM and CDR2 ANQGSEA. The CDR3 has 14 residues. The V end lost 6 bases, the J end lost 0 bases, and 12 bases lay between the germline ends. CDR3 sequence (DNA): TGCAGCGTGGGGGAGCGACTAGCCAAAAACATTCAGTACTTC. Its translation is CSVGERLAKNIQYF.

The CDR3 protein is CASSVSGYGYTF. The CDR3 DNA reads as TGCGCCAGCAGTGTGTCAGGCTATGGCTACACCTTC. This chain connects TRBV10-1 to TRBJ1-2; D ambiguous. This CDR3 is built from 12 residues. Germline values: CDR1 WNHNN, CDR2 SYGVQD (reference sequence). Trimming left V 4 bases short and J 4 bases short, with 7 bases between.